These 21 T cell receptor beta chains were sequenced from one sample in a study of cytomegalovirus exposure and HLA in healthy donors. PCR primers comprised 60 Vbeta and 13 Jbeta primers. TCRdb keeps only in-frame clones here, not all; method: immunoSEQ multiplex PCR. The sample data list 160,000 or so clones. Sequenced: PBMCs. The receptors here all came from a man aged 25-45 years in good health and CMV-seronegative.

The V call is TRBV5-4, the J call TRBJ2-7; TRBD2 matches at 8 bases. The CDR3 has 13 amino acids. Germline-derived CDR1 and CDR2 are SGHNT and YYREEE (reference sequence). Trimming removed 3 bases from V and 6 bases from J; junction bases left unmatched: 5. The CDR3 spells CASSSAGVGEQYF. The DNA of the CDR3 is TGTGCCAGCAGCTCAGCGGGAGTCGGCGAGCAGTACTTC.

V gene TRBV6-5 combines with J gene TRBJ2-5; 8 bases are a match to TRBD1. CDR3 length: 13 residues. The junction had 7 bases not matched to a gene; V was cut back by 6 bases and J by 7 bases. Germline lookup yields CDR1 MNHEY and CDR2 SVGAGI. CDR3 nucleotides: TGTGCCAGCAGAAACACAGGGGGTTCGACCCAGTACTTC. This translates into CASRNTGGSTQYF.

The chain is built from TRBV10-1 and TRBJ2-7; D is undetermined. CDR1 is WNHNN and CDR2 is SYGVQD in the germline V gene (reference sequence). CDR3 length: 12 residues. Trimming took 6 bases from V and 5 from J, leaving 11 bases between them. Written as DNA, the CDR3 is TGCGCCAGCAGCCGAACCTTAGACGAGCAGTACTTC. Its translation: CASSRTLDEQYF.

The J gene is TRBJ2-1, the V gene TRBV18; 9 bases match TRBD2. Germline values: CDR1 KGHSH, CDR2 LQKENI. The CDR3 length is 15 residues. J gave up 7 bases and V 3 bases, and 7 bases lay outside the gene matches. CDR3: CASSPGAGGGNEQFF. The CDR3, as DNA: TGTGCCAGCTCACCGGGAGCGGGAGGTGGGAATGAGCAGTTCTTC.

The V and J genes are TRBV27 and TRBJ1-3; D might be TRBD1 (6 bases). The CDR3 has 14 residues. Trimming cost V 2 bases and J 4 bases, with 9 bases left between them. CDR1 is MNHEY, CDR2 SMNVEV, per germline (reference sequence). The CDR3 bases are TGTGCCAGCAGTTTAACAGGGTACGGAAACACCATATATTTT. Protein: CASSLTGYGNTIYF.

CDR3 DNA: TGCGCCAGCGGAGCGGTGACGGGAGGAGGAGAGACCCAGTACTTC. The encoded protein is CASGAVTGGGETQYF. The chain is built from TRBV5-1 and TRBJ2-5; TRBD2 aligns across 7 bases. Germline values: CDR1 SGHRS, CDR2 YFSETQ. This CDR3 contains 15 residues. Trimming took 7 bases from V and 4 from J; bases not matched to a gene: 13.

The V and J genes are TRBV15 and TRBJ2-7, with TRBD1 identical over 9 bases. Germline V gene sequence: CDR1 LNHNV, CDR2 YYDKDF (reference sequence). J lost 7 bases, V lost 0 bases, and 10 bases had no gene match. The CDR3 sequence is 16 residues long. CDR3 region: CATSRETPGQGEEQYF. The CDR3 DNA sequence: TGTGCCACCAGCAGAGAAACTCCGGGACAGGGAGAGGAGCAGTACTTC.

The chain links TRBV7-8 to TRBJ2-1; 10 bases map to TRBD1. Germline V CDR1 and CDR2: SGHVS, FQNEAQ. The V gene end was trimmed by 5 bases and the J gene end by 7 bases; junction bases not matched to a gene: 5. The CDR3 is made up of 14 amino acids. CDR3 DNA sequence: TGTGCCAGCAGCATCCGGGACAGGGGTAATGAGCAGTTCTTC. The encoded protein is CASSIRDRGNEQFF. Complete variable domain (other parts from reference TRBV7-8 and TRBJ2-1): GAGVSQSPRYKVAKRGQDVALRCDPISGHVSLFWYQQALGQGPEFLTYFQNEAQLDKSGLPSDRFFAERPEGSVSTLKIQRTQQEDSAVYLCASSIRDRGNEQFFGPGTRLTVL.

DNA of the CDR3: TGTGCCAGCTATAGAAGGCGGGAGGGCCTGAACAATGAGCAGTTCTTC. Its protein product is CASYRRREGLNNEQFF. The chain carries TRBV7-9 and TRBJ2-1; 9 positions agree with TRBD2. Germline values: CDR1 SEHNR, CDR2 FQNEAQ (reference sequence). Trimming removed 8 bases from V and 5 bases from J; junction bases left unmatched: 13. This CDR3 region has 16 residues.

The rearrangement uses TRBV6-5 and TRBJ2-1, with D tentatively TRBD2 (5 bases). Trimming pared 5 bases from V and 5 bases from J, leaving 10 bases between. Germline loops: CDR1 MNHEY, CDR2 SVGAGI. The CDR3 spans 13 residues. In nucleotides, the CDR3 is TGTGCCAGCAGTATTGGGGAGAACAATGAGCAGTTCTTC. This translates into CASSIGENNEQFF.

V is TRBV4-2 and J is TRBJ1-1; possible D gene TRBD1, 5 bases. CDR1 and CDR2 (germline): LGHNA, YNFKEQ. This CDR3 has 15 residues. V gave up 0 bases and J gave up 1 base, with 9 bases separating them. CDR3 region: CASSQDGDRNTEAFF. The CDR3 DNA reads as TGTGCCAGCAGCCAAGACGGAGACAGGAACACTGAAGCTTTCTTT.

V is TRBV29-1 and J is TRBJ1-2; no clear D. V was trimmed by 6 bases and J by 1 base, leaving 15 bases between them. The CDR3 contains 14 residues. Germline CDR1 reads SQVTM; CDR2 reads ANQGSEA. The CDR3 DNA sequence: TGCAGCGTCGATGAGGCACCAATTAACTATGGCTACACCTTC. This translates into CSVDEAPINYGYTF.

The chain combines TRBV5-5 with TRBJ1-1, with a possible D match to TRBD1 (6 bases). The CDR3 extends over 15 amino acids. Between the trimmed V and J ends, which lost 4 bases and 4 bases, there was a span of 17 bases. Germline V gives CDR1 SGHKS, CDR2 YYEKEE (reference sequence). The CDR3 sequence is CASSPWDTRATEAFF. The DNA for the CDR3 is TGTGCCAGCAGCCCGTGGGACACTCGGGCCACTGAAGCTTTCTTT.

The rearrangement joins TRBV18 to TRBJ2-1; 9 bases are a match to TRBD2. Germline V gene sequence: CDR1 KGHSH, CDR2 LQKENI. The CDR3 contains 17 residues. Unmatched junction bases numbered 13, after V lost 1 base and J lost 9 bases. The CDR3 DNA sequence: TGTGCCAGCTCACCACGGGCTAGCGGGACGATACAAGGTGAGCAGTTCTTC. Translating gives CASSPRASGTIQGEQFF.

The chain has TRBV5-5 and TRBJ2-1, with 15 bases that match TRBD2. V lost 4 bases and J lost 9; bases outside the gene matches: 11. The CDR3 runs 17 residues. Germline CDR1 is SGHKS and CDR2 is YYEKEE (reference sequence). The DNA for the CDR3 is TGTGCCAGCAGCCGTACCGGACTAGCGGGAGGGTTGGGTGAGCAGTTCTTC. This codes for CASSRTGLAGGLGEQFF.

The chain joins TRBV2 to TRBJ2-5; D may be TRBD1 (6 bases). The DNA matches TRBJ2-7 better at its end, which makes the J call doubtful. The CDR3 runs to 11 residues. Looked up from germline, CDR1 is SNHLY and CDR2 is FYNNEI. The DNA of the CDR3 is TGTGCCAGCATCGACAGGCTCGAGCAGTACTTC. Protein: CASIDRLEQYF.

V usage is TRBV5-6 and J usage is TRBJ1-5; possibly TRBD1 for D (6 bases). The CDR3 is 15 amino acids. With 4 bases removed from V and 0 bases from J, the gap between germline ends came to 11 bases. Germline assignment: CDR1 SGHDT and CDR2 YYEEEE. CDR3 protein: CASSRGADSNQPQHF. The CDR3, as DNA: TGTGCCAGCAGCCGGGGGGCAGATAGCAATCAGCCCCAGCATTTT.

This chain links TRBV4-2 with TRBJ2-7; 8 nucleotides line up with TRBD2. CDR3 length: 15 residues. With 0 bases clipped from V and 4 bases from J, the junction kept 5 bases outside the gene matches. From germline, CDR1 is LGHNA and CDR2 YNFKEQ. The CDR3, as DNA: TGTGCCAGCAGCCAAGAACTAGCGGAAGGTTACGAGCAGTACTTC. Translating it yields CASSQELAEGYEQYF.

The chain carries TRBV27 and TRBJ1-2, with a tentative D call TRBD1 (5 bases). Germline assignment: CDR1 MNHEY and CDR2 SMNVEV (reference sequence). Trimming stripped 5 bases from V and 5 bases from J, with 18 bases between. CDR3 length equals 15 residues. CDR3 amino acids: CASSPQLGLGYGYTF. The CDR3 nucleotides read TGTGCCAGCAGTCCTCAGTTGGGACTAGGATATGGCTACACCTTC.

This rearrangement joins TRBV7-8 to TRBJ1-4, with D uncertain. The CDR3 loop spans 15 amino acids. V was cut by 5 bases and J by 0 bases, with 10 bases left in between. Germline CDR1 and CDR2: SGHVS and FQNEAQ. The CDR3 spells CASSVSPATNEKLFF. For the CDR3, the DNA is TGTGCCAGCAGCGTTTCACCGGCAACTAATGAAAAACTGTTTTTT.

The CDR3 DNA reads as TGTGCCAGCAGCTCTTTGAAGGGGGCGACTTACGAGCAGTACTTC. Its protein is CASSSLKGATYEQYF. This chain links TRBV7-6 with TRBJ2-7; TRBD1 agrees at 7 bases. The CDR3 runs to 15 residues. Losses at the gene ends were 4 bases for V and 4 bases for J; bases not matched to a gene: 10. Germline V CDR1 and CDR2: SGHVS, FNYEAQ.